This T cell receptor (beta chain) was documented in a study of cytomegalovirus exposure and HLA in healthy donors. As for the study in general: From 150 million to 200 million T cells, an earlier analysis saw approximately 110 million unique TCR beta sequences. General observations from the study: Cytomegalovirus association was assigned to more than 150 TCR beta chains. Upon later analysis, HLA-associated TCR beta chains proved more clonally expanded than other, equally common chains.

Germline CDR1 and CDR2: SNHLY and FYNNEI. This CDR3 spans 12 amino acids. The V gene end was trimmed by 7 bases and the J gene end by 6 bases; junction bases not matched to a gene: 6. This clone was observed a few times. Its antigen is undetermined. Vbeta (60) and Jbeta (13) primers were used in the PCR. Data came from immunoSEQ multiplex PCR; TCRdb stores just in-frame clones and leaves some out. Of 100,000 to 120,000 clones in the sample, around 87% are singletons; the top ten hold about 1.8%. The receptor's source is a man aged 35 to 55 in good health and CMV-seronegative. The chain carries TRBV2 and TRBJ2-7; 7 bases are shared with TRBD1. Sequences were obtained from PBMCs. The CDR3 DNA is TGTGCCAGCACAATGGGACAGCTCGAGCAGTACTTC. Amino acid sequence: CASTMGQLEQYF. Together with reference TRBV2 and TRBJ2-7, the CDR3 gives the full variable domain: EPEVTQTPSHQVTQMGQEVILRCVPISNHLYFYWYRQILGQKVEFLVSFYNNEISEKSEIFDDQFSVERPDGSNFTLKIRSTKLEDSAMYFCASTMGQLEQYFGPGTRLTVT.